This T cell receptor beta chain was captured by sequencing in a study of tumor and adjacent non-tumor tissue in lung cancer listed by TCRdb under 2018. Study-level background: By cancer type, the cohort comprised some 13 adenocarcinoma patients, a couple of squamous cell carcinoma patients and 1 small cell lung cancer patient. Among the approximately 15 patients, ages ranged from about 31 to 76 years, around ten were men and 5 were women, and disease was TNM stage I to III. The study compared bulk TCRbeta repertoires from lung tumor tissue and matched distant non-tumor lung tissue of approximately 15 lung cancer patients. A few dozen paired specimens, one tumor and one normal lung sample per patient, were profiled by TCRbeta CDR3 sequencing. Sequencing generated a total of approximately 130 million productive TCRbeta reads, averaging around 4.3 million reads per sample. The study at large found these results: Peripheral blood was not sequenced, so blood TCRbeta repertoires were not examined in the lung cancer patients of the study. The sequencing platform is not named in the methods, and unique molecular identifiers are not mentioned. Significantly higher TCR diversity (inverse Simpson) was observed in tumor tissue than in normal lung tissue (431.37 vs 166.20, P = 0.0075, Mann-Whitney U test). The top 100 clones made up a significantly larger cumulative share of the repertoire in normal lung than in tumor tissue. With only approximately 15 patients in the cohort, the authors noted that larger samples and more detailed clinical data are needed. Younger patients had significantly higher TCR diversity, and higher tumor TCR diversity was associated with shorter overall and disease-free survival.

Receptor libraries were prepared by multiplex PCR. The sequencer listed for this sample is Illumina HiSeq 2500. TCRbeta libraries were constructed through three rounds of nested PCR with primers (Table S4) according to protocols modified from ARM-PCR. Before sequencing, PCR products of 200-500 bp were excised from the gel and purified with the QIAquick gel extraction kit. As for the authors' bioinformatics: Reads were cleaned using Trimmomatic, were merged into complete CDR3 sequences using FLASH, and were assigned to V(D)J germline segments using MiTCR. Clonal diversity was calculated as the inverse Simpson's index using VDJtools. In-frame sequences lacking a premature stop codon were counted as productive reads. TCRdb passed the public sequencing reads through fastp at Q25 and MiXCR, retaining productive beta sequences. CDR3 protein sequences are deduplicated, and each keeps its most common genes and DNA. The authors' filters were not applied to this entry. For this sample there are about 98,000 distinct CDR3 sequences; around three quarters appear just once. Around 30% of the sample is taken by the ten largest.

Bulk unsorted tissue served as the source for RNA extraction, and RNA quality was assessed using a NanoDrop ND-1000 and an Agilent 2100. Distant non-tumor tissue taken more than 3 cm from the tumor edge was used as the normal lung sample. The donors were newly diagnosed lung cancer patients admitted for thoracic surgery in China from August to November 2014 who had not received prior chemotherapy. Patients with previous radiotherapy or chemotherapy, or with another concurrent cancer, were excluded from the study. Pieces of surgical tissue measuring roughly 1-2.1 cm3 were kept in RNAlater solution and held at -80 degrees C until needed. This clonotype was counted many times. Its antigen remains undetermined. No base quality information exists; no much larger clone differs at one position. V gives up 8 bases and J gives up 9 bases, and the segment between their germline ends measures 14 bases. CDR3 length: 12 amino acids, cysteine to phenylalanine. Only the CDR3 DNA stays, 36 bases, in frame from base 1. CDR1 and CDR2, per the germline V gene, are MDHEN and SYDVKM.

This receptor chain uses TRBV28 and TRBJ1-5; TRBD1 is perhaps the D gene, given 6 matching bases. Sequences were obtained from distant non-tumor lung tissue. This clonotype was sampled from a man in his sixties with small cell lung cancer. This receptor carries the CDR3 CASWRGRGPQHF. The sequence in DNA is TGTGCCAGCTGGCGGGGGCGCGGGCCCCAGCATTTT.